The rows below give T cell receptor beta chains drawn from one sample of a study of CXCR3-negative and CXCR3-positive naive CD8 T cells. With the 5' RACE reads reprocessed, TCRdb shows one record per CDR3 protein and no DNA. In all, the sample yields around 63,000 distinct CDR3 sequences. The material sequenced was naive CXCR3+ CD8+ T cells from blood. The origin of the receptors is a human donor in good health. Some clones in this sample may be carry-over from other donors' samples. Both conserved end residues are part of each CDR3.

j_call	v_call	cdr3_aa
TRBJ2-3	TRBV7-7	CERFLSFELAGGPGTDTQYF
TRBJ1-1	TRBV5-1	CASSLDGTEAFF
TRBJ2-3	TRBV7-3	CASSSSTADTQYF
TRBJ2-6	TRBV12-3/TRBV12-4	CASLRGAGANVLTF
TRBJ2-3	TRBV20-1	CSARALGDDTQYF
TRBJ2-1	TRBV6-4	CASSELAAYNERFF
TRBJ2-7	TRBV28	CASSLQGSSYEQYF
TRBJ2-7	TRBV6-2/TRBV6-3	CASSFLRTQGSYEQYF
TRBJ1-5	TRBV4-3	CASSQDWSQPQHF
TRBJ1-2	TRBV29-1	CSATTSSGGIYGYTF
TRBJ1-1	TRBV12-3/TRBV12-4	CASSPGPLNTEAFF
TRBJ2-3	TRBV12-3/TRBV12-4	CASKPGGGADTQYF
TRBJ1-1	TRBV7-3	CASSFKANTEAFF
TRBJ2-1	TRBV7-9	CASSARQGSYNEQFF
TRBJ2-7	TRBV29-1	CSVGRDSSYEQYF
TRBJ2-1	TRBV9	CACSPSAGQARSYNEQFF
TRBJ2-1	TRBV5-1	CASSLELAGFNEQFF
TRBJ2-1	TRBV7-2	CASSSPDRAAYNEQFF
TRBJ1-2	TRBV5-5	CASSLTGPNYGYTF
TRBJ2-7	TRBV15	CATSRGRRDSSYEQYF
TRBJ1-1	TRBV6-5	CASSPAPGIEAFF
TRBJ2-5	TRBV7-9	CASSYPGGQALYF
TRBJ2-5	TRBV7-6	CASSLWGYQETQYF
TRBJ2-1	TRBV6-2/TRBV6-3	CASSYGLAGAYNEQFF
TRBJ2-7	TRBV20-1	CSAMWDYEQYF
TRBJ1-1	TRBV29-1	CSGGQGGTEAFF
TRBJ1-2	TRBV29-1	CSATFSGDNYGYTF
TRBJ1-5	TRBV29-1	CSVESGDRNQPQHF
TRBJ2-1	TRBV29-1	CSAEDGGGSEQFF
TRBJ2-1	TRBV6-2/TRBV6-3	CASSPLGGADEQFF
TRBJ2-7	TRBV27	CASSYGTGAYEQYF